The T cell receptor beta chain under discussion was sequenced for a study of CD8 T cells in Susac syndrome. In germline, CDR1 is SGHKS, CDR2 YYEKEE (reference sequence). V was shortened by 2 bases and J by 8 bases, with 10 bases between the two germline ends. CDR3 length: 12 residues. General study results and limits: It was acknowledged by the study that relatively few individuals were included in its TCR sequencing and HLA analysis.

Random hexamers primed reverse transcription of about 0.5 to 1 ug RNA. Amplification of TCR beta CDR3 spanned 54 Vbeta and 13 Jbeta via immunoSEQ multiplex PCR. From the immunoSEQ multiplex PCR reads, TCRdb called clonotypes with MiXCR, one entry per CDR3 protein. The sample includes around 140,000 distinct CDR3 sequences, roughly 76% of them seen just once. The authors carried out high-throughput sequencing of TCR beta. They applied it to CD8+ and CD4+ T cells obtained from blood. Negative isolation yielded the CD8+ and CD4+ T cells, while FACS enriched the TEMRA cells. Notes on this clonotype: Its antigen is not known. Likely a read error: the CDR3 ends without its conserved phenylalanine or tryptophan.

The TCR was taken from a human donor with multiple sclerosis. The source material was CD8+ T cells from PBMCs. The chain carries TRBV5-5 and TRBJ1-1; D might be TRBD1 (6 bases). The CDR3 is CASSFGTGEAFL. The CDR3 region has the DNA TGTGCCAGCAGCTTCGGCACAGGGGAAGCTTTCCTT.